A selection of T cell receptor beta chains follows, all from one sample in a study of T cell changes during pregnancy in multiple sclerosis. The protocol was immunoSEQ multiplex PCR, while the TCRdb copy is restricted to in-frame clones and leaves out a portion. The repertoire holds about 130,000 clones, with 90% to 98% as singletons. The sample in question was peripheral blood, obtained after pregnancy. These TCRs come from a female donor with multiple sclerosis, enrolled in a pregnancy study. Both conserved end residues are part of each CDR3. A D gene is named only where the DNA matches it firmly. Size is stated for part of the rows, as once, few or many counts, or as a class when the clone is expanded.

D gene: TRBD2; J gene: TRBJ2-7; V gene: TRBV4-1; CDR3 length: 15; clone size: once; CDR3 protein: CASSRTGTSIYEQYF; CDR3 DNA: TGCGCCAGCAGCCGGACCGGGACTAGCATCTACGAGCAGTACTTC
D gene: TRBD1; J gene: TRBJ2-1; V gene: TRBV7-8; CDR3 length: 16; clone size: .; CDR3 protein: CASSPRDRSPRDEQFF; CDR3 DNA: TGTGCCAGCAGCCCCAGGGACAGAAGTCCCCGAGATGAGCAGTTCTTC
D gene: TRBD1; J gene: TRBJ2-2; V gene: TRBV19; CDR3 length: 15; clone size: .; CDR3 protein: CASRAGGGNTGELFF; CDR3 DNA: TGTGCCAGTAGAGCAGGGGGCGGTAACACCGGGGAGCTGTTTTTT
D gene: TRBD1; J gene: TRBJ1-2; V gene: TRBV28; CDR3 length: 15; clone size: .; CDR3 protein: CASSLRGQGASSYTF; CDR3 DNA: TGTGCCAGCAGTTTAAGGGGACAGGGGGCATCCTCGTACACCTTC
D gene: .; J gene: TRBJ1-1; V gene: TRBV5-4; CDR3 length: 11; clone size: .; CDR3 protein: CASSLDRQAFF; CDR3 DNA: TGTGCCAGCAGCTTGGACAGACAAGCTTTCTTT
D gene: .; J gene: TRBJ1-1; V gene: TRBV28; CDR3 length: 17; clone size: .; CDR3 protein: CASSTNYRPGGDTEAFF; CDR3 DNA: TGTGCCAGCAGTACCAACTATCGCCCGGGGGGAGACACTGAAGCTTTCTTT
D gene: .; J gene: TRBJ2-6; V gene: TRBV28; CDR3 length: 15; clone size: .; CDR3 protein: CASSLGGSGANVLTF; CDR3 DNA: TGTGCCAGCAGTTTAGGGGGGTCGGGGGCCAACGTCCTGACTTTC
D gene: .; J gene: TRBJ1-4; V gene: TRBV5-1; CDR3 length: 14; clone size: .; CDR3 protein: CASSLAGANEKLFF; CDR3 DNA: TGCGCCAGCAGCTTGGCGGGGGCTAATGAAAAACTGTTTTTT
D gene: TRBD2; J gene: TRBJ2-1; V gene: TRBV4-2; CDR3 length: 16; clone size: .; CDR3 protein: CASSQEAGTIYNEQFF; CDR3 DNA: TGTGCCAGCAGCCAAGAGGCCGGGACTATCTACAATGAGCAGTTCTTC
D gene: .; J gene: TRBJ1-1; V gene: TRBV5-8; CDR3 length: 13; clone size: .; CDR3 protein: CASSSPGEAEAFF; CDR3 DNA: TGTGCCAGCAGTTCCCCGGGGGAAGCTGAAGCTTTCTTT
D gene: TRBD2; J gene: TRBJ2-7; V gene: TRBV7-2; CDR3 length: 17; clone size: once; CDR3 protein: CASSLFASGRPINEQYF; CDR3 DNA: TGTGCCAGCAGCTTATTTGCTAGCGGGAGGCCCATTAATGAGCAGTACTTC
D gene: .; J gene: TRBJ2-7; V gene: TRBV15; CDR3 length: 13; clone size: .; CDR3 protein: CATSRTVVYEQYF; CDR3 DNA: TGTGCCACCAGCAGGACAGTAGTCTACGAGCAGTACTTC
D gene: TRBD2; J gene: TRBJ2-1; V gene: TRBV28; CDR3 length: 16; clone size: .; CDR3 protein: CASSLYSGGAYNEQFF; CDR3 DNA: TGTGCCAGCAGTTTATACTCGGGAGGGGCCTACAATGAGCAGTTCTTC
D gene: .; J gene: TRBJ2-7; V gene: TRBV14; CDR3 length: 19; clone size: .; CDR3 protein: CASSQDAYASGLASREQYF; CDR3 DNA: TGTGCCAGCAGCCAAGATGCCTATGCGTCAGGACTCGCCTCTCGCGAGCAGTACTTC
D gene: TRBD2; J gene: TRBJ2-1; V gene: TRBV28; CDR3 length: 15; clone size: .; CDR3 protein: CASSLRLAVYNEQFF; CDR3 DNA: TGTGCCAGCAGTTTAAGACTAGCGGTTTACAATGAGCAGTTCTTC
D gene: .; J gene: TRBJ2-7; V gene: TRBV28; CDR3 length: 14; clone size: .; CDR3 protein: CASSFLGGGYEQYF; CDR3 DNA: TGTGCCAGCAGTTTCTTGGGGGGTGGGTACGAGCAGTACTTC
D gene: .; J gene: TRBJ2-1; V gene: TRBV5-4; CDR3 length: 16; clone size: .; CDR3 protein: CASSPGTSTLYNEQFF; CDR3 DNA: TGTGCCAGCAGTCCCGGGACTTCGACTCTTTACAATGAGCAGTTCTTC
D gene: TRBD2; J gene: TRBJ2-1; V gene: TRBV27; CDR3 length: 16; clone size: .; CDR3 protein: CASSLASGRAGNEQFF; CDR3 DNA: TGTGCCAGCAGTTTAGCGAGCGGGAGGGCCGGGAATGAGCAGTTCTTC
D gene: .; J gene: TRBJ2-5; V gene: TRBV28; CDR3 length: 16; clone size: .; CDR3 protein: CASSPWVGDSQETQYF; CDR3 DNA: TGTGCCAGCAGTCCCTGGGTGGGGGACTCGCAAGAGACCCAGTACTTC
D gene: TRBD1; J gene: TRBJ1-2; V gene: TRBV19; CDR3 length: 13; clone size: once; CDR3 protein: CASSKQGNYGYTF; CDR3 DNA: TGTGCCAGTAGCAAACAGGGGAACTATGGCTACACCTTC
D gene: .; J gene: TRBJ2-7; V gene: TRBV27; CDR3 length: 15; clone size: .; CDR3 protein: CASSLGAGADYEQYF; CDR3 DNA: TGTGCCAGCAGTTTGGGGGCCGGGGCAGACTACGAGCAGTACTTC
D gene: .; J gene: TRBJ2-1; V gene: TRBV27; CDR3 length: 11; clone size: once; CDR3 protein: CASSFYNEQFF; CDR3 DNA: TGTGCCAGCAGCTTCTACAATGAGCAGTTCTTC
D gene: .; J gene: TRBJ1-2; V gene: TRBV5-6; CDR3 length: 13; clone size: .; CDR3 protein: CASSLQTDYGYTF; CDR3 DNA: TGTGCCAGCAGCTTGCAAACAGACTATGGCTACACCTTC
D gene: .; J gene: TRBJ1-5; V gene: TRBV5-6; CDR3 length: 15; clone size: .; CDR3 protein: CASSLRQGGNQPQHF; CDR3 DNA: TGTGCCAGCAGCTTAAGGCAGGGAGGGAATCAGCCCCAGCATTTT
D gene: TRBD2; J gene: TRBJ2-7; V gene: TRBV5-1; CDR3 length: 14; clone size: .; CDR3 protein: CASSLASGSYEQYF; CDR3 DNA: TGCGCCAGCAGCTTGGCTAGCGGGAGTTACGAGCAGTACTTC
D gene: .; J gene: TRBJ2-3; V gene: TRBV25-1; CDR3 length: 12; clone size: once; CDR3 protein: CASSVFSDTQYF; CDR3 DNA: TGTGCCAGCAGTGTCTTTTCAGATACGCAGTATTTT
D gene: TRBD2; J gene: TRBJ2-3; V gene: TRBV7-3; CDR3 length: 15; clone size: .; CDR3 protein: CASSSMGGSTDTQYF; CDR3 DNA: TGTGCCAGCAGCTCGATGGGGGGGAGCACAGATACGCAGTATTTT
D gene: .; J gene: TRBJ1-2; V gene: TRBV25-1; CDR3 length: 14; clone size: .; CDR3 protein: CASSEWGSNYGYTF; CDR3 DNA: TGTGCCAGCAGTGAATGGGGCAGTAACTATGGCTACACCTTC
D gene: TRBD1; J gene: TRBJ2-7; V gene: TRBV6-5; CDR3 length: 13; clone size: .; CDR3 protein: CASSTGGVYEQYF; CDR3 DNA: TGTGCCAGCAGTACAGGGGGTGTCTACGAGCAGTACTTC
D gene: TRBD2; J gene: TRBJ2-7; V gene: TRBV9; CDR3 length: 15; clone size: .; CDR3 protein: CASAAGGGLATEQYF; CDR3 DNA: TGTGCCAGCGCCGCAGGGGGGGGACTAGCCACCGAGCAGTACTTC
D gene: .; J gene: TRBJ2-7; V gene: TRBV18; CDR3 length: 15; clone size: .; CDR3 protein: CASSPEVRGGYEQYF; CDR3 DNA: TGTGCCAGCTCACCAGAGGTCCGGGGAGGATACGAGCAGTACTTC
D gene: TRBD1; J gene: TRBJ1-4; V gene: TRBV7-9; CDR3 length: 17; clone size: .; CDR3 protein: CASSFSHGTGDREKLFF; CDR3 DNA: TGTGCCAGCAGCTTTTCCCATGGGACAGGGGACCGTGAAAAACTGTTTTTT
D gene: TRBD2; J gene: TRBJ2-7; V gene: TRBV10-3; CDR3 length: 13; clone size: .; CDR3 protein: CAIAGTSGIKKYF; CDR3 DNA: TGTGCCATCGCTGGGACTAGCGGGATTAAAAAGTACTTC
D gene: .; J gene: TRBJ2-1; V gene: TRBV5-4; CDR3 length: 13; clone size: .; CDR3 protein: CASSFRLVHEQFF; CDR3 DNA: TGTGCCAGCAGCTTTAGACTAGTGCATGAGCAGTTCTTC
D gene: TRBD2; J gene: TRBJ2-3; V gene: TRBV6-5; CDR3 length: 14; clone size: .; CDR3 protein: CASRGLAGTDTQYF; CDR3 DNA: TGTGCCAGCAGAGGACTAGCGGGCACAGATACGCAGTATTTT
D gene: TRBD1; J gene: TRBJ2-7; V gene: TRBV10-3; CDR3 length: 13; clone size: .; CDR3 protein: CAIGAGGSYEQYF; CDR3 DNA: TGTGCCATCGGCGCAGGGGGCTCCTACGAGCAGTACTTC
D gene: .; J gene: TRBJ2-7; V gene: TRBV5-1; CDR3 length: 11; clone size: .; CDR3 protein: CASSSPYEQYF; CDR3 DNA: TGCGCCAGCAGCTCCCCTTACGAGCAGTACTTC
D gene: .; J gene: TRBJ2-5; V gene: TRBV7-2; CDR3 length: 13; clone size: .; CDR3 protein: CASSLVSEETQYF; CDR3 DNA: TGTGCCAGCAGCTTAGTGTCGGAAGAGACCCAGTACTTC
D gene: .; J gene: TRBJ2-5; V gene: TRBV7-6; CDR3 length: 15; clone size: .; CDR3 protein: CASSSDWTAQETQYF; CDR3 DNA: TGTGCCAGCAGTTCAGATTGGACAGCTCAAGAGACCCAGTACTTC
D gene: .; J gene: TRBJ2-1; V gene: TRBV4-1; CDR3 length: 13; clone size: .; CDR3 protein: CASSQDGDYEQFF; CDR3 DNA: TGCGCCAGCAGCCAAGATGGTGACTATGAGCAGTTCTTC
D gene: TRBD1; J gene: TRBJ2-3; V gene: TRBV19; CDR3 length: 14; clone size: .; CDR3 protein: CASSIGTGFDTQYF; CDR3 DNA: TGTGCCAGTAGTATAGGGACAGGGTTTGATACGCAGTATTTT
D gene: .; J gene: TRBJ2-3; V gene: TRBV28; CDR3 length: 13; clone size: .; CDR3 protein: CATTGASTDTQYF; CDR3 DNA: TGTGCCACCACAGGAGCTAGCACAGATACGCAGTATTTT
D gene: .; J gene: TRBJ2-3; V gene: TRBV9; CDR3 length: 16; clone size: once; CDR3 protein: CASSVESGVFTDTQYF; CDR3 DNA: TGTGCCAGCAGCGTAGAGTCGGGGGTCTTCACAGATACGCAGTATTTT
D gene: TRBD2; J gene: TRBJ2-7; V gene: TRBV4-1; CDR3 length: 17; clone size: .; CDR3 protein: CASSQGTSGSQYREQYF; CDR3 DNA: TGCGCCAGCAGCCAAGGGACTAGCGGGAGTCAATATCGCGAGCAGTACTTC
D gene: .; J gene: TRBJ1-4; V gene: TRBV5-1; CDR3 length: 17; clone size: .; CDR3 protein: CASSLGAGATTNEKLFF; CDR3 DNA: TGCGCCAGCAGCTTGGGGGCAGGGGCCACAACTAATGAAAAACTGTTTTTT
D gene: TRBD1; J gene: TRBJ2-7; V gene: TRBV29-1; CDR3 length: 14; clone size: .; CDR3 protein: CSVAYGTGVLEQYF; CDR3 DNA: TGCAGCGTTGCCTACGGGACAGGGGTCCTCGAGCAGTACTTC
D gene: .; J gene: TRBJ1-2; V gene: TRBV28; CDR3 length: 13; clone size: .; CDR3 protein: CASSLTELSGYTF; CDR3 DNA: TGTGCCAGCAGTTTGACAGAACTCAGTGGCTACACCTTC
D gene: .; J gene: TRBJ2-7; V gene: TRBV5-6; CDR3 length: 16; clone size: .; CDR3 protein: CASSGPTSSTFYEQYF; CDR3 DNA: TGTGCCAGCAGCGGACCAACTAGCTCTACCTTCTACGAGCAGTACTTC
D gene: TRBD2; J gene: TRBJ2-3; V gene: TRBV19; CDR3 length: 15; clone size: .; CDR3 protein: CASKELAGAPDTQYF; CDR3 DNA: TGTGCCAGTAAAGAACTAGCGGGAGCCCCAGATACGCAGTATTTT
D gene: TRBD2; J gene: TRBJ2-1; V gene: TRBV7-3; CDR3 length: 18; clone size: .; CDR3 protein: CASSRLAGSGRAEYEQFF; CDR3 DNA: TGTGCCAGCAGTAGACTAGCGGGAAGCGGGAGGGCAGAGTATGAGCAGTTCTTC
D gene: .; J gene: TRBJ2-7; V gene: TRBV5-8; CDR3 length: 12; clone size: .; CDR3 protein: CASLVASGEQYF; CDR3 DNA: TGTGCCAGTTTAGTGGCCAGCGGCGAGCAGTACTTC
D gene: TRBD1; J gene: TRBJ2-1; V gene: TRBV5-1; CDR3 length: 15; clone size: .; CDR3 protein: CASSRTGVSTNEQFF; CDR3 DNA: TGCGCCAGCAGCAGGACAGGGGTGTCCACGAATGAGCAGTTCTTC
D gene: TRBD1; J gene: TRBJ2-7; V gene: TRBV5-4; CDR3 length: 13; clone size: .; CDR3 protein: CASGVQGAWEQYF; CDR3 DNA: TGTGCCAGCGGAGTACAGGGGGCATGGGAGCAGTACTTC
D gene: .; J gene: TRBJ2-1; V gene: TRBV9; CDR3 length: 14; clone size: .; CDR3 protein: CASSPPGTSNEQFF; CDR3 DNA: TGTGCCAGCAGCCCCCCCGGGACTTCCAATGAGCAGTTCTTC
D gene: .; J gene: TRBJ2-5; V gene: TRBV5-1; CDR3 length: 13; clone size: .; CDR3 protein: CASSLRTEETQYF; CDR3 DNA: TGCGCCAGCAGCTTGAGGACAGAAGAGACCCAGTACTTC